These T cell receptor beta chains were read from a single sample in a study of a mutant IDH1 vaccine in newly diagnosed glioma. The method was immunoSEQ multiplex PCR; TCRdb's version includes in-frame clones alone and lacks a portion of them. Of 31,000 or so clones listed, about 80% were seen once; the top ten hold about 30%. Antigen specificity for these receptors is unknown. This specimen was PBMCs, taken from a glioma patient whose treatment included an IDH1 peptide vaccine. These receptors came from a man aged 30 to 45 with glioma. The CDR3 runs from the conserved cysteine through the conserved F or W. D genes are given only for firm matches. A row's size may be missing; if present it is once, few, many or a size class.

TRBV9	NA	TRBJ2-1	NA	TGTGCCAGCAGCGTAGGGATTAATGAGCAGTTCTTC	CASSVGINEQFF
TRBV5-1	NA	TRBJ2-7	NA	TGCGCCAGCAGCTTGGCCCAAATAGGGCCTTACGAGCAGTACTTC	CASSLAQIGPYEQYF
TRBV30	NA	TRBJ2-2	NA	TGTGCCTGGAGTGAGGGGACGAACACCGGGGAGCTGTTTTTT	CAWSEGTNTGELFF
TRBV5-4	NA	TRBJ2-5	NA	TGTGCCAGCAGCTTGGAATTAATACAGGCTTCACAAGAGACCCAGTACTTC	CASSLELIQASQETQYF
TRBV7-9	NA	TRBJ1-2	NA	TGTGCCAGCAGCTTAGAGGGGAGAAGCGGTGGCTACACCTTC	CASSLEGRSGGYTF
TRBV19	NA	TRBJ2-5	NA	TGTGCCAGTAGTAGGGTGGGGATCCAAGAGACCCAGTACTTC	CASSRVGIQETQYF
TRBV10-2	once	TRBJ1-2	TRBD1	TGCGCCAGCAGTGTAGGACAGGGCGGCTACACCTTC	CASSVGQGGYTF
TRBV5-1	NA	TRBJ2-7	TRBD1	TGCGCCAGCAGCCCGACAGGGGCTGGTTGGATGCAGTACTTC	CASSPTGAGWMQYF
TRBV9	NA	TRBJ1-1	NA	TGTGCCAGCAGCGCCTCAAACCGGGACTCCGGGGGATCCACTGAAGCTTTCTTT	CASSASNRDSGGSTEAFF
TRBV27	NA	TRBJ1-5	TRBD1	TGTGCCAGCAGTGGACAGGGCAGCAATCAGCCCCAGCATTTT	CASSGQGSNQPQHF
TRBV7-2	NA	TRBJ2-5	TRBD1	TGTGCCAGCAGCTCGACAGGGGGCGAGGGGACCCAGTACTTC	CASSSTGGEGTQYF
TRBV19	NA	TRBJ2-7	NA	TGTGCCAGTAGTATGATCGGGACGCAGAGACTCGAGCAGTACTTC	CASSMIGTQRLEQYF
TRBV5-1	NA	TRBJ1-1	NA	TGCGCCAGCAGCCCGGTATCTCTGAACACTGAAGCTTTCTTT	CASSPVSLNTEAFF
TRBV7-9	NA	TRBJ1-1	TRBD1	TGTGCCAGCAGCGATAGACAGGGGTCGAACACTGAAGCTTTCTTT	CASSDRQGSNTEAFF
TRBV7-2	NA	TRBJ1-3	NA	TGTGCCAGCAGCCCAGATGGAAACACCATATATTTT	CASSPDGNTIYF
TRBV10-1	NA	TRBJ1-1	NA	TGCGCCAGCAGTGAGTCGGGGACCCCTGAAGCTTTCTTT	CASSESGTPEAFF
TRBV5-1	NA	TRBJ2-2	NA	TGCGCCAGCAGCTCCGGGACTTTTGACACCGGGGAGCTGTTTTTT	CASSSGTFDTGELFF
TRBV5-1	NA	TRBJ2-1	NA	TGCGCCAGCAGCTTGGAGGCATCTGATGAGCAGTTCTTC	CASSLEASDEQFF
TRBV6-5	NA	TRBJ2-7	TRBD1	TGTGCCAGCAGTTCGGACAGGGAGTTGTACGAGCAGTACTTC	CASSSDRELYEQYF
TRBV2	NA	TRBJ1-5	NA	TGTGCCAGCAGTGAATACGCTCAGCCCCAGCATTTT	CASSEYAQPQHF
TRBV29-1	NA	TRBJ1-1	NA	TGCAGCCCCGGGACCACGGACACTGAAGCTTTCTTT	CSPGTTDTEAFF
TRBV6-5	NA	TRBJ2-7	NA	TGTGCCAGCAGTTTTCGCGGTTCCGAGCAGTACTTC	CASSFRGSEQYF
TRBV14	NA	TRBJ2-5	NA	TGTGCCACTCAAAGAAGGGGCCAAGAGACCCAGTACTTC	CATQRRGQETQYF
TRBV5-6	NA	TRBJ1-1	NA	TGTGCCAGCAGCTCCCTCACCGGGACAACTAACACTGAAGCTTTCTTT	CASSSLTGTTNTEAFF
TRBV6-5	NA	TRBJ1-1	NA	TGTGCCAGCAGTTACTCCCAATCGTCCGGGAGCACTGAAGCTTTCTTT	CASSYSQSSGSTEAFF
TRBV5-1	few	TRBJ1-5	NA	TGCGCCAGCAGTTCACACCCGAATCAGCCCCAGCATTTT	CASSSHPNQPQHF
TRBV2	NA	TRBJ2-7	NA	TGTGCCAGCAGTGACTCCTACGAGCAGTACTTC	CASSDSYEQYF
TRBV2	NA	TRBJ1-4	NA	TGTGCCAGCAGTAGGACAGTACGAAATGAAAAACTGTTTTTT	CASSRTVRNEKLFF
TRBV10-3	NA	TRBJ2-5	TRBD1	TGTGCCACTAGTATAATACAGGGGCAAGAGACCCAGTACTTC	CATSIIQGQETQYF
TRBV7-8	NA	TRBJ1-4	NA	TGTGCCAGCAGTTTCAAAAGGGGTCTAGCTAATGAAAAACTGTTTTTT	CASSFKRGLANEKLFF
TRBV6-5	NA	TRBJ2-7	NA	TGTGCCAGCAGTTCCCCGACAGGTACGTTGGACGAGCAGTACTTC	CASSSPTGTLDEQYF
TRBV5-5	NA	TRBJ1-2	TRBD1	TGTGCCAGCAGCGCGGACAGGGTATATGGCTACACCTTC	CASSADRVYGYTF
TRBV4-3	NA	TRBJ2-2	TRBD1	TGCGCCAGCAGCCCGGGACAGGCGCTTAACACCGGGGAGCTGTTTTTT	CASSPGQALNTGELFF
TRBV21-1	NA	TRBJ1-1	NA	TGTGCCAGCAGCTTCAGCCCAGGGGCGGGAACTGAAGCTTTCTTT	CASSFSPGAGTEAFF
TRBV4-1	NA	TRBJ2-7	TRBD2	TGCGCCAGCAGCCAAGAACTAGCGGGAGAACCCCAGTGGGAGCAGTACTTC	CASSQELAGEPQWEQYF
TRBV7-7	NA	TRBJ2-2	NA	TGTGCCAGCAGCGCGAGAGGGGCGGGGTATGACACCGGGGAGCTGTTTTTT	CASSARGAGYDTGELFF
TRBV5-5	NA	TRBJ2-3	NA	TGTGCCAGCAGCTTCCGCCCGACAGGCAGGACAGATACGCAGTATTTT	CASSFRPTGRTDTQYF
TRBV7-8	once	TRBJ1-3	NA	TGTGCCAGCAGCTTATCACGACAGATCTCTGGAAACACCATATATTTT	CASSLSRQISGNTIYF
TRBV21-1	NA	TRBJ1-2	NA	TGTGCCAGCAGCAAATCTTCGGGACACTATGGCTACACCTTC	CASSKSSGHYGYTF
TRBV6-5	NA	TRBJ1-4	NA	TGTGCCAGCAGCCTACGACGGAATGAAAAACTGTTTTTT	CASSLRRNEKLFF